What follows are 10 T cell receptor beta chains derived from one specimen sequenced in a study of blood T cell repertoires in COVID-19. The table came from immunoSEQ multiplex PCR; TCRdb's copy has only in-frame clones and leaves some out. The table shows hundreds of thousands of clones, with approximately 91% occurring only once. Sequenced material: PBMCs or T cells enriched from blood (not recorded which). These receptors were obtained from a woman aged 18-30 years who had been exposed to COVID-19.

J is TRBJ2-1 and V is TRBV9, with TRBD2 matching 9 bases. The J segment lost 10 bases and the V segment lost 0 bases, leaving 8 bases of the junction unmatched. This CDR3 is built from 15 residues. The germline V gene encodes CDR1 SGDLS and CDR2 YYNGEE. The CDR3 reads CASSVVGAGGPEQFF. CDR3 coding DNA: TGTGCCAGCAGCGTAGTTGGAGCGGGGGGCCCGGAGCAGTTCTTC.

The chain is built from TRBV19 and TRBJ2-3; D might be TRBD1 (6 bases). CDR1 and CDR2 (germline): LNHDA, SQIVND (reference sequence). This CDR3 comprises 15 residues. Trimming pared 4 bases from V and 2 bases from J, leaving 13 bases between. CDR3 nucleotides: TGTGCCAGTAGTACCCCCGGGACACCCACAGATACGCAGTATTTT. Protein product: CASSTPGTPTDTQYF.

This clone showed up just once. The chain joins TRBV6-6 to TRBJ1-3, with 9 bases that match TRBD1. The trim removed 5 bases at V and 4 bases at J, leaving 9 bases unmatched. This CDR3 contains 16 residues. CDR1 MNHNY and CDR2 SVGAGI come from the germline V gene (reference sequence). The chain's CDR3 is CASSSGTGLMGNTIYF. The CDR3 nucleotides read TGTGCCAGCAGTAGCGGGACAGGGCTTATGGGAAACACCATATATTTT.

This clone was observed once. CDR3 sequence reads: CASSSNPGTGSHQPQHF. For the CDR3, the DNA is TGTGCCAGCAGCTCCAACCCGGGGACAGGGTCCCATCAGCCCCAGCATTTT. The J gene is TRBJ1-5, the V gene TRBV2; 9 bases agree with TRBD1. This CDR3 is 17 amino acids long. Germline-derived CDR1 and CDR2 are SNHLY and FYNNEI. The ends lost 6 bases at V and 5 bases at J; junction bases unmatched: 14.

The J gene is TRBJ1-2, the V gene TRBV30; D may be TRBD1 (5 bases). The CDR3 totals 12 residues. Trimming left V 3 bases short and J 4 bases short, with 9 bases between. The germline gives CDR1 GTSNPN, CDR2 SVGIG (reference sequence). CDR3 residues: CAWRTGGYGYTF. Written as DNA, the CDR3 is TGTGCCTGGAGGACGGGGGGCTATGGCTACACCTTC.

This chain links TRBV18 with TRBJ1-5; 8 bases are shared with TRBD1. The CDR3 has 14 amino acids. V gave up 6 bases and J gave up 6 bases; unmatched junction bases: 7. CDR1 and CDR2 (germline): KGHSH, LQKENI. The CDR3 sequence is CASSSGTGSQPQHF. The CDR3 DNA follows: TGTGCCAGCTCGTCCGGGACAGGAAGTCAGCCCCAGCATTTT.

As DNA, the CDR3 is TGTGCCAGCAGTTTTCGGGACAGGGGGAGAGGAGGCACTGAAGCTTTCTTT. Encoded protein: CASSFRDRGRGGTEAFF. This sequence joins TRBV28 and TRBJ1-1, with 11 bases matching TRBD1. The CDR3 sequence is 17 residues long. J gave up 4 bases and V 3 bases, and 10 bases lay outside the gene matches. Germline V gene sequence: CDR1 MDHEN, CDR2 SYDVKM.

The genes are TRBV28 and TRBJ2-5, with 7 positions matching TRBD1. V shed 4 bases and J 1 base; nucleotides not matched to a gene: 3. Germline V gene data show CDR1 as MDHEN and CDR2 as SYDVKM. CDR3 length: 14 amino acids. The CDR3 loop is CASSSDRAQETQYF. CDR3 DNA sequence: TGTGCCAGCAGTTCAGACAGGGCCCAAGAGACCCAGTACTTC.

This chain links TRBV27 with TRBJ2-7; the D is unclear. Trimming took off 1 base at V and 2 bases at J, with 15 bases between the two ends. Germline V lookup: CDR1 MNHEY, CDR2 SMNVEV (reference sequence). The CDR3 totals 16 residues. CDR3 in DNA: TGTGCCAGCAGTTTATACTTGGTTACAGCCACCTACGAGCAGTACTTC. It encodes CASSLYLVTATYEQYF.

This sequence joins TRBV4-2 and TRBJ2-7; D is unresolved. V was trimmed by 3 bases and J by 3 bases, leaving 9 bases between them. The CDR3 sequence is 13 residues long. Germline lookup yields CDR1 LGHNA and CDR2 YNFKEQ. The CDR3 DNA sequence: TGTGCCAGCAGCCAGGCGGCTGACTACGAGCAGTACTTC. As protein: CASSQAADYEQYF.